These 4 T cell receptor beta chains were sequenced from one sample in a study of blood T cell repertoires in COVID-19. This table comes from immunoSEQ multiplex PCR, and its TCRdb copy is limited to in-frame clones, with some not included. The sample lists some 140,000 clones, roughly 77% occurring once. The source material was peripheral blood. The receptors were gathered from a woman aged 65 to 85 with COVID-19, enrolled during active disease.

The gene calls are TRBV7-9 and TRBJ2-2; TRBD2 aligns across 13 bases. The CDR3 spans 16 residues. The V gene end was trimmed by 6 bases and the J gene end by 6 bases; junction bases not matched to a gene: 7. Germline assignment: CDR1 SEHNR and CDR2 FQNEAQ (reference sequence). The CDR3 loop reads CASRSGLAGDPGELFF. The CDR3 region has the DNA TGTGCCAGCAGGAGCGGACTAGCGGGGGACCCCGGGGAGCTGTTTTTT.

V gene TRBV29-1 combines with J gene TRBJ1-1; D is perhaps TRBD1 (6 bases). In germline, CDR1 is SQVTM, CDR2 ANQGSEA. This CDR3 contains 12 residues. The V and J ends lost 6 bases and 3 bases respectively, with 11 bases between them. CDR3 protein: CSVNRADTEAFF. DNA for the CDR3: TGCAGCGTAAACAGGGCGGACACTGAAGCTTTCTTT.

The chain combines TRBV28 with TRBJ1-2; possibly TRBD1 for D (6 bases). Trimming shortened V by 2 bases and J by 2 bases, and 9 bases separated the two germline ends. The germline gives CDR1 MDHEN, CDR2 SYDVKM. The CDR3 runs 14 residues. The CDR3 bases are TGTGCCAGCAGTTTAACAGGGCTCAACTATGGCTACACCTTC. It is translated as CASSLTGLNYGYTF.

This chain connects TRBV9 to TRBJ2-2; TRBD1 agrees at 9 bases. The V segment lost 4 bases and the J segment 5 bases; nucleotides outside the gene matches: 6. CDR1 and CDR2 from the germline V gene are SGDLS and YYNGEE. This CDR3 spans 15 amino acids. DNA of the CDR3: TGTGCCAGCAGCTCGGGACAGGGTGATACCGGGGAGCTGTTTTTT. It yields the protein CASSSGQGDTGELFF.